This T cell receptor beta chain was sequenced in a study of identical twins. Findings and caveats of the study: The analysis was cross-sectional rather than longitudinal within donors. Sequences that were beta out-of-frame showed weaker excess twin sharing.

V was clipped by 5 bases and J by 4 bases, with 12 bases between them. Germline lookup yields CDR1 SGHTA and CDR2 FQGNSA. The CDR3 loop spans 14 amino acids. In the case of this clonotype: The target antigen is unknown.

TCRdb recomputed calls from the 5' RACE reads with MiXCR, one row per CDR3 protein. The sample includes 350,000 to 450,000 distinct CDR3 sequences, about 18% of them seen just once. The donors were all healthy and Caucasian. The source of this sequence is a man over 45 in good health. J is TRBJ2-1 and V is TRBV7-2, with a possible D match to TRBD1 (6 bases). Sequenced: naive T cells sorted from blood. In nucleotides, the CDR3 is TGTGCCAGCAGCCCAACCACAGGGTACAATGAGCAGTTCTTC. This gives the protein CASSPTTGYNEQFF.